The next 14 T cell receptor beta chains were all read from a single sample in a study of blood T cell repertoires in COVID-19. TCRdb's copy holds only in-frame clones and misses some; the assay was immunoSEQ multiplex PCR. This table has approximately 68,000 clones, around 85% appearing once. Sequencing was performed on peripheral blood. These receptors were obtained from an elderly woman with active or convalescent COVID-19.

A single count supports this clone. The gene calls are TRBV15 and TRBJ1-4; perhaps TRBD1 as D (5 bases). The CDR3 length is 15 residues. Trimming removed 4 bases from V and 2 bases from J, with 11 bases in between. The germline CDR1 and CDR2 sequences are LNHNV and YYDKDF (reference sequence). The CDR3 nucleotides read TGTGCCACCAGCATAGTTGGGGCGACTAATGAAAAACTGTTTTTT. It codes for CATSIVGATNEKLFF.

The chain employs TRBV5-8 and TRBJ2-4, with D possibly being TRBD1 (5 bases). There are 14 residues in the CDR3. Germline V gene sequence: CDR1 SGHTS, CDR2 YDEGEE. Trimming removed 5 bases from V and 0 bases from J, with 9 bases in between. CDR3 sequence: CASRDKLAKNIQYF. The CDR3 nucleotides read TGTGCCAGCAGGGACAAACTAGCCAAAAACATTCAGTACTTC.

This clone was detected only once. The chain uses TRBV6-2 or TRBV6-3 and TRBJ2-7; possible D gene TRBD2, 6 bases. Trimming removed 5 bases at V and 6 bases at J, with 29 bases between. The germline V gene has CDR1 MNHEY and CDR2 SVGEGT. The CDR3 is 18 amino acids. As DNA, the CDR3 is TGTGCCAGCAGTCTGTCTGCGGGGATAACGACTCTGGGGCGCGAGCAGTACTTC. Protein sequence: CASSLSAGITTLGREQYF.

V is TRBV7-6 and J is TRBJ2-3; 9 bases map to TRBD1. The CDR3 runs 16 residues. V lost 6 bases to trimming and J lost 4 bases; unmatched junction nucleotides: 11. Per germline, CDR1 SGHVS and CDR2 FNYEAQ. The CDR3: CASSDNRGRGSDTQYF. CDR3 DNA: TGTGCCAGCAGTGACAACAGGGGGCGTGGGTCAGATACGCAGTATTTT.

This rearrangement joins TRBV6-2 or TRBV6-3 to TRBJ2-7, with D hard to call. V dropped 2 bases and J dropped 1 base, with 9 bases sitting between them. The germline V gene has CDR1 MNHEY and CDR2 SVGEGT. The CDR3 has 14 amino acids. CDR3 loop: CASSYLALSYEQYF. CDR3 nucleotide sequence: TGTGCCAGCAGTTACCTTGCGCTTTCCTACGAGCAGTACTTC.

The V gene is TRBV7-2, the J gene TRBJ2-5; 8 positions agree with TRBD2. This CDR3 comprises 16 residues. CDR1 is SGHTA, CDR2 FQGNSA, per germline. Germline trimming cut 6 bases from V and 4 bases from J; bases unmatched to any gene: 13. In DNA, the CDR3 is TGTGCCAGCAGGACCGGCCGGGGGGGGCCGGTAGAGACCCAGTACTTC. This sequence encodes CASRTGRGGPVETQYF.

The chain has TRBV11-2 and TRBJ1-2; D is undetermined. The CDR3 extends over 13 amino acids. Germline CDR1 is SGHAT and CDR2 is FQNNGV. V gave up 11 bases and J gave up 7 bases, with 20 bases separating them. CDR3 loop: CASGEGIYLGYTF. The DNA for the CDR3 is TGTGCCTCCGGAGAGGGCATCTACCTTGGCTACACCTTC. Using reference TRBV11-2 and TRBJ1-2 for the parts outside the CDR3, the full variable domain is EAGVAQSPRYKIIEKRQSVAFWCNPISGHATLYWYQQILGQGPKLLIQFQNNGVVDDSQLPKDRFSAERLKGVDSTLKIQPAKLEDSAVYLCASGEGIYLGYTFGSGTRLTVV.

The chain couples TRBV15 to TRBJ2-3; 7 positions agree with TRBD2. CDR1 and CDR2 from the germline V gene are LNHNV and YYDKDF (reference sequence). The trim removed 1 base at V and 4 bases at J, leaving 2 bases unmatched. The length of the CDR3 is 14 residues. CDR3 in amino acids: CATSRGLAPDTQYF. In DNA, the CDR3 is TGTGCCACCAGCAGAGGACTAGCCCCAGATACGCAGTATTTT.

The CDR3 is CASSYSGGANTEAFF. The DNA of the CDR3 is TGTGCCAGCAGTTACTCGGGGGGAGCGAACACTGAAGCTTTCTTT. The chain carries TRBV6-2 or TRBV6-3 and TRBJ1-1; TRBD1 is a possible D gene (5 bases). Germline loops: CDR1 MNHEY, CDR2 SVGEGT. The CDR3 contains 15 residues. V was trimmed by 0 bases and J by 1 base, leaving 9 bases between them.

J is TRBJ1-4 and V is TRBV20-1, with D possibly TRBD1 on 5 matching bases. The CDR3 loop spans 14 amino acids. Trimming shortened V by 3 bases and J by 7 bases, and 15 bases separated the two germline ends. The germline gives CDR1 DFQATT, CDR2 SNEGSKA (reference sequence). The CDR3 DNA is TGCAGTGCTAGTGCGGGGGGTAATGGTGAAAAACTGTTTTTT. Its translation is CSASAGGNGEKLFF.

The table lists this clone with a count of one. The chain carries TRBV18 and TRBJ1-2; the D is unclear. This CDR3 is 14 amino acids long. Trimming pared 0 bases from V and 2 bases from J, leaving 7 bases between. Germline V gene data show CDR1 as KGHSH and CDR2 as LQKENI. CDR3 DNA sequence: TGTGCCAGCTCACCACCGGGGAGCAACTATGGCTACACCTTC. It translates to CASSPPGSNYGYTF. Looking up the rest from reference TRBV18 and TRBJ1-2 gives the full variable domain: NAGVMQNPRHLVRRRGQEARLRCSPMKGHSHVYWYRQLPEEGLKFMVYLQKENIIDESGMPKERFSAEFPKEGPSILRIQQVVRGDSAAYFCASSPPGSNYGYTFGSGTRLTVV.

The V gene is TRBV6-1, the J gene TRBJ1-5, with D hard to call. From germline, CDR1 is MNHNS and CDR2 SASEGT. Trimming took off 5 bases at V and 0 bases at J, with 8 bases between the two ends. This CDR3 region has 14 residues. CDR3 coding DNA: TGTGCCAGCAGTCGGGGAAATAGCAATCAGCCCCAGCATTTT. Protein: CASSRGNSNQPQHF.

This rearrangement joins TRBV11-3 to TRBJ2-1; 10 nucleotides align to TRBD2. The CDR3 covers 15 residues. With 5 bases clipped from V and 5 bases from J, the junction kept 6 bases outside the gene matches. Germline V gene data show CDR1 as SGHNT and CDR2 as YENEEA. This chain's CDR3 is CASSKRGGRDNEQFF. The CDR3 DNA reads TGTGCCAGCAGCAAGCGGGGGGGCCGGGACAATGAGCAGTTCTTC.

The gene calls are TRBV11-3 and TRBJ2-1; D perhaps matches TRBD2 (5 bases). V lost 2 bases and J lost 6, with 8 bases in between. The germline CDR1 and CDR2 sequences are SGHNT and YENEEA. This CDR3 is built from 13 residues. The CDR3 DNA reads as TGTGCCAGCAGCTTAAGAGGGCCCAATGAGCAGTTCTTC. Translating gives CASSLRGPNEQFF.